This section outlines one TCR beta chain sequence together with its context. It lacks a known antigen. There are no base qualities to consult, and no much larger clone falls within one base. The data are from a study of blood T cells in healthy people across ages (dated by TCRdb to between 2014 and 2017). About the study as a whole: In model experiments, template switching captured roughly one uniquely barcoded TCR beta cDNA molecule for every two T cells. Using deep sequencing normalized with unique cDNA molecular identifiers, the study measured how TCR beta repertoire diversity changes with age. Donors were grouped into four age groups: young (average roughly 15 years), middle-aged (about 40), aged (around 60) and long-lived (roughly 80). To avoid experimental bias, donors of different ages were spread randomly across the sequencing lanes. For two donors (one aged 18 to 30 and one aged 80 or older), the study analyzed two additional independent replicas of 1 million unique cDNA reads from the same blood draw. On the study overall, not on this receptor specifically: Bulk unsorted PBMC profiling prevented conclusive comparison of naive and antigen-experienced compartments. As age increased, observed TCR beta diversity per million T cells dropped in a roughly linear way, and a significant reduction was already evident by age around 41. Because donor CMV infection status was unknown, age-related changes in expanded clonotypes were potentially confounded. Estimates of total diversity from one million sequenced T cells were regarded as lower bounds and underestimates. The long-lived group showed more naive CD4+ T cells, fewer expanded clones and increased TCR diversity than the aged group, suggesting age selection. There was a strong correlation between observed TCR beta diversity and the percentage of naive T cells measured by flow cytometry.

Library method: 5' RACE. Data came from an Illumina HiSeq 2500. A second roughly 7 to 11 cycle PCR used a sample-barcoded 5' primer and a J-beta primer mix. Each TCR beta cDNA molecule received a unique molecular identifier from a template-switch 5' adaptor carrying 12 random nucleotides. Each sample yielded at least 3 million CDR3-containing paired-end reads. First-strand cDNA was synthesized from all RNA with the Mint cDNA synthesis kit, primed by a TRBC-specific oligonucleotide. Following uracil-DNA glycosylase treatment, all cDNA underwent a first 18-cycle PCR with the universal primers M1SS and BC2_uni_R. Processing in the source paper ran as follows. For normalization, 1 million high-quality reads, each with a distinct molecular identifier, were randomly selected from each sample. Reads with shared molecular identifiers were discarded instead of being binned into consensus sequences. MiTCR, with a Q25 quality threshold and the strictest error-elimination algorithm, was used for CDR3 identification, clonotype clustering and error correction. A nonparametric unseen species model with Euler transformation was used to estimate lower-bound total TCR beta diversity. TCRdb's own reprocessing of the public reads used fastp at Q25 and MiXCR and kept productive beta chains. Entries that share a CDR3 protein sequence are merged under the most common genes and DNA. The V and J calls reflect TCRdb's pipeline rather than the authors' work. This sample holds about 750,000 distinct CDR3 sequences; roughly 53% were observed only once. The ten top clones hold about 38% of the sample.

The roughly 42 donors, aged roughly 6 to 95 years, were systemically healthy Caucasian individuals from Russia. Approximately 9.3 milliliters of peripheral blood were collected from each donor into EDTA-treated Vacutainer tubes. Ficoll-Paque density-gradient centrifugation was used to isolate PBMCs, with at least 7 million per sample. Trizol reagent was used to extract total RNA from PBMCs, with at least 6 micrograms per sample. Naive CD45RAhigh/CD27high T cell percentages were measured by flow cytometry on a PBMC aliquot from every donor. The V and J ends are trimmed by 2 bases and 4 bases, leaving 11 bases between them. The CDR3 runs 14 amino acids, cysteine and phenylalanine included. Just CDR3 DNA is preserved here, 42 bases in frame from base 1. The CDR1 and CDR2 encoded by the germline V gene are ENHRY and SYGVKD.

The chain is made from TRBV10-3 and TRBJ1-2, with a tentative D gene TRBD1 over 5 matching bases. The sample consisted of blood. This clonotype was obtained from an elderly man in good health. CDR3 sequence: CAISELPGVYGYTF. Here is the DNA: TGTGCCATCAGTGAGCTCCCGGGGGTCTATGGCTACACCTTC.